This passage covers 32 T cell receptor beta chains from one sample sequenced in a study of memory CD4+ T cells and cytomegalovirus serostatus (dated by TCRdb to between 2018 and 2021). Single viable CD3+CD4+CD8-CD45RO+ cells were sorted as memory CD4+ T cells on a FACSAria II. Receptor amplification or capture employed the immunoSEQ multiplex PCR assay. TCRdb took over this immuneACCESS table, retaining in-frame rearrangements with V and J assigned. Such tables are incomplete; in checked studies, under half of the missing clones stem from an unresolved V gene, and the remainder is unexplained. The sample records about 48,000 clones, about three quarters of which are singletons. The top ten hold roughly 0.76% of the sample. Sequences were obtained from memory CD4+ T cells from blood. The receptors stem from an adult in good health and CMV-seronegative.

The table lists this clone with a count of one. J is TRBJ2-7 and V is TRBV20-1; D gene unclear. The CDR3 has 11 amino acids. CDR1 DFQATT and CDR2 SNEGSKA come from the germline V gene (reference sequence). Trimming left V 5 bases short and J 1 base short, with 6 bases between. CDR3 nucleotides: TGCAGTGCTGACTCATCCTACGAGCAGTACTTC. Translating gives CSADSSYEQYF.

The chain has TRBV7-6 and TRBJ2-7; 8 bases map to TRBD1. Germline CDR1 reads SGHVS; CDR2 reads FNYEAQ. This CDR3 comprises 15 residues. V was pared by 1 base and J by 3 bases, with 5 bases of the junction left unmatched. CDR3 loop: CASSLEGTGVYEQYF. The CDR3 region has the DNA TGTGCCAGCAGCTTAGAAGGGACAGGAGTCTACGAGCAGTACTTC.

V gene TRBV7-7 combines with J gene TRBJ2-2; D possibly matches TRBD1 or TRBD2 (5 bases each). V was cut by 5 bases and J by 4 bases, with 11 bases left in between. The CDR3 has 14 amino acids. From germline, CDR1 is SSHAT and CDR2 FNYEAQ (reference sequence). The CDR3 sequence: CASSAGTSTGELFF. The CDR3 DNA reads as TGTGCCAGCAGCGCCGGGACCTCCACCGGGGAGCTGTTTTTT. The full variable domain, completed using reference TRBV7-7 and TRBJ2-2, is GAGVSQSPRYKVTKRGQDVTLRCDPISSHATLYWYQQALGQGPEFLTYFNYEAQPDKSGLPSDRFSAERPEGSISTLTIQRTEQRDSAMYRCASSAGTSTGELFFGEGSRLTVL.

This sequence joins TRBV25-1 and TRBJ1-2, with 8 positions matching TRBD1. The germline CDR1 and CDR2 sequences are MGHDK and SYGVNS. The CDR3 covers 14 residues. With V trimmed by 7 bases and J by 6 bases, 10 bases remained unmatched. The CDR3 reads CASTRTGLLDGYTF. The DNA of the CDR3 is TGTGCCAGCACCCGGACAGGGCTCCTCGATGGCTACACCTTC.

The CDR3 sequence: CASSLRSPWTVQYF. The CDR3, as DNA: TGTGCCAGCAGTTTAAGAAGCCCATGGACAGTTCAGTACTTC. This chain uses TRBV2 with TRBJ2-7; tentative D call: TRBD1 (6 bases). Per germline, CDR1 SNHLY and CDR2 FYNNEI. V lost 5 bases to trimming and J lost 10 bases, with 21 bases between them. The length of the CDR3 is 14 residues.

The chain recombines TRBV4-1 with TRBJ1-2, with D possibly matching TRBD1 (5 bases). Germline assignment: CDR1 MGHRA and CDR2 YSYEKL. V shed 1 base and J shed 6 bases, with 12 bases lying between them. This CDR3 region has 14 residues. The CDR3 DNA is TGCGCCAGCAGCCAAGTGCTTGGGGCGGATGGCTACACCTTC. Translated: CASSQVLGADGYTF.

The chain combines TRBV7-9 with TRBJ2-7; TRBD2 might be the D (5 bases). Germline V gene data show CDR1 as SEHNR and CDR2 as FQNEAQ (reference sequence). The CDR3 is 11 residues long. V was trimmed by 3 bases and J by 7 bases, leaving 7 bases between them. The CDR3 here is CASSFGEEQYF. The CDR3 nucleotides are TGTGCCAGCAGCTTCGGGGAGGAGCAGTACTTC.

A word on this clone: One end of the junction does not line up with germline, which may come from a read error. The V and J genes are TRBV6-1 and TRBJ1-2; D call uncertain. CDR3 length equals 12 residues. Per germline, CDR1 MNHNS and CDR2 SASEGT. Here the CDR3 reads CASTEVGRGYTF. The DNA of the CDR3 is TGTGCCAGCACTGAAGTGGGGAGGGGCTACACCTTC.

The rearrangement links TRBV6-4 to TRBJ2-6; D ambiguous. Germline-derived CDR1 and CDR2 are MRHNA and SNTAGT. This CDR3 spans 15 amino acids. V lost 2 bases, J lost 4 bases, and 9 bases lay in between. The CDR3 loop reads CASSDVRTGANVLTF. CDR3 DNA: TGTGCCAGCAGTGACGTGCGGACCGGGGCCAACGTCCTGACTTTC.

This clone was counted only a few times. This sequence joins TRBV6-1 and TRBJ1-5; D is perhaps TRBD1 (6 bases). V was trimmed by 2 bases and J by 6 bases, leaving 14 bases between them. In germline, CDR1 is MNHNS, CDR2 SASEGT. The CDR3 is 15 residues long. The CDR3 DNA sequence: TGTGCCAGCAGTGAATGGGGAGGGGGGGGTCAGCCCCAGCATTTT. The encoded protein is CASSEWGGGGQPQHF.

V gene TRBV5-1 combines with J gene TRBJ2-7; possible D gene TRBD1, 5 bases. Trimming stripped 0 bases from V and 3 bases from J, with 10 bases between. Germline assignment: CDR1 SGHRS and CDR2 YFSETQ. The CDR3 consists of 14 residues. As DNA, the CDR3 is TGCGCCAGCAGCTTGGCAGCCCAGGGCTACGAGCAGTACTTC. Encoded protein: CASSLAAQGYEQYF. The whole variable domain, filled in from reference TRBV5-1 and TRBJ2-7, reads KAGVTQTPRYLIKTRGQQVTLSCSPISGHRSVSWYQQTPGQGLQFLFEYFSETQRNKGNFPGRFSGRQFSNSRSEMNVSTLELGDSALYLCASSLAAQGYEQYFGPGTRLTVT.

The chain joins TRBV4-2 to TRBJ1-2; maybe TRBD1 (5 bases). The V end lost 1 base, the J end lost 2 bases, and 11 bases lay between the germline ends. CDR1 and CDR2 (germline): LGHNA, YNFKEQ. The CDR3 is 15 residues long. The CDR3 sequence is CASSQGRGSNYGYTF. CDR3 sequence (DNA): TGTGCCAGCAGCCAAGGTCGGGGCTCCAACTATGGCTACACCTTC.

The rearrangement uses TRBV7-2 and TRBJ2-4; no clear D. V lost 1 base and J 7 bases, leaving 14 bases between the germline ends. From germline, CDR1 is SGHTA and CDR2 FQGNSA. There are 15 residues in the CDR3. The CDR3 protein is CASSLGAGPQNIQYF. For the CDR3, the DNA is TGTGCCAGCAGCTTAGGGGCCGGGCCCCAGAACATTCAGTACTTC.

The chain combines TRBV2 with TRBJ1-3, with D maybe TRBD1 (6 bases). The V and J ends lost 10 bases and 4 bases respectively, with 11 bases between them. This CDR3 has 12 residues. From germline, CDR1 is SNHLY and CDR2 FYNNEI. The CDR3 region has the DNA TGTGCCACGGGGGCAGGAGGAAACACCATATATTTT. Translating it yields CATGAGGNTIYF.

This chain connects TRBV5-1 to TRBJ1-4; D is possibly TRBD1 (5 bases). From germline, CDR1 is SGHRS and CDR2 YFSETQ. This CDR3 spans 16 amino acids. V lost 2 bases and J lost 7, with 18 bases in between. The CDR3 nucleotides read TGCGCCAGCAGCTTTAACGGGCCTCTAAGGGGTGAAAAACTGTTTTTT. Protein product: CASSFNGPLRGEKLFF. The variable domain in full, completed from reference TRBV5-1 and TRBJ1-4, reads KAGVTQTPRYLIKTRGQQVTLSCSPISGHRSVSWYQQTPGQGLQFLFEYFSETQRNKGNFPGRFSGRQFSNSRSEMNVSTLELGDSALYLCASSFNGPLRGEKLFFGSGTQLSVL.

This clone has only one observation. This chain links TRBV28 with TRBJ2-1, with 7 positions matching TRBD2. V was pared by 5 bases and J by 6 bases, with 4 bases of the junction left unmatched. The CDR3 runs 13 residues. In germline, CDR1 is MDHEN, CDR2 SYDVKM. CDR3 region: CASSSGNLNEQFF. For the CDR3, the DNA is TGTGCCAGCAGTAGCGGGAACCTCAATGAGCAGTTCTTC.

The rearrangement uses TRBV28 and TRBJ1-1, with 8 bases that match TRBD1. CDR3 length: 18 residues. Trimming cost V 5 bases and J 2 bases; bases outside gene matches: 16. The germline V gene encodes CDR1 MDHEN and CDR2 SYDVKM. Here the CDR3 reads CASSPPTRRTGRNTEAFF. The CDR3, as DNA: TGTGCCAGCAGTCCCCCTACGCGGCGGACAGGGAGAAACACTGAAGCTTTCTTT.

This chain links TRBV10-2 with TRBJ2-2; 7 bases line up with TRBD2. The V segment lost 7 bases and the J segment 2 bases; nucleotides outside the gene matches: 4. There are 14 residues in the CDR3. The germline V gene has CDR1 WSHSY and CDR2 SAAADI. This chain's CDR3 is CASKAGSNTGELFF. The CDR3 DNA reads TGCGCCAGCAAAGCGGGGTCCAACACCGGGGAGCTGTTTTTT.

Regarding this clone: The junction departs from the called germline gene at one end, perhaps through a read error. CDR3 bases: TGTGCCAGCCCCAGACAGGACGGCTTC. Translated: CASPRQDGF. The rearrangement uses TRBV9 and TRBJ1-2; a weak D match, TRBD1 (6 bases). CDR1 and CDR2 (germline): SGDLS, YYNGEE. This CDR3 is built from 9 residues.

The table lists this clone with a few counts. CDR3 protein: CASSIARGNTEAFF. The CDR3 DNA reads as TGTGCCAGTAGTATAGCACGGGGGAACACTGAAGCTTTCTTT. V usage is TRBV19 and J usage is TRBJ1-1; D call uncertain. The CDR3 runs to 14 residues. Per germline, CDR1 LNHDA and CDR2 SQIVND (reference sequence). The V end lost 1 base, the J end lost 1 base, and 7 bases lay between the germline ends.

This CDR3 is CASSGYGSNTPGNTIYF. The DNA for the CDR3 is TGTGCCAGTAGTGGTTACGGGTCGAACACCCCCGGAAACACCATATATTTT. The chain uses TRBV19 and TRBJ1-3; no firm D call. Germline loops: CDR1 LNHDA, CDR2 SQIVND (reference sequence). The V end was cut by 5 bases, the J end by 4 bases, with 21 bases between. The CDR3 has 17 amino acids.

This chain connects TRBV28 to TRBJ2-1; maybe TRBD1 (5 bases). CDR1 is MDHEN and CDR2 is SYDVKM in the germline V gene. This CDR3 is built from 12 residues. V lost 2 bases and J lost 9, with 8 bases in between. CDR3 residues: CASSLQGFEQFF. The CDR3 DNA reads as TGTGCCAGCAGTTTACAGGGATTTGAGCAGTTCTTC.

This sequence joins TRBV19 and TRBJ2-7; TRBD2 is a possible D gene (6 bases). The V end was cut by 5 bases, the J end by 3 bases, with 17 bases between. The CDR3 runs 15 residues. Germline V gives CDR1 LNHDA, CDR2 SQIVND (reference sequence). CDR3 in amino acids: CASSVTDGRGYEQYF. In nucleotides, the CDR3 is TGTGCCAGTAGTGTAACCGACGGGAGAGGCTACGAGCAGTACTTC.

The V and J genes are TRBV6-5 and TRBJ1-1, with 7 nucleotides matching TRBD1. The CDR3 covers 14 residues. The V segment lost 5 bases and the J segment 0 bases; nucleotides outside the gene matches: 3. Germline CDR1 and CDR2: MNHEY and SVGAGI. As DNA, the CDR3 is TGTGCCAGCAGTACACAGGGGCTGAACACTGAAGCTTTCTTT. As protein: CASSTQGLNTEAFF.

This clone was counted a few times. The chain is built from TRBV4-1 and TRBJ1-5; 10 nucleotides line up with TRBD1. This CDR3 spans 16 amino acids. The V gene's germline CDR1 is MGHRA and CDR2 YSYEKL. Trimming took 3 bases from V and 3 from J; bases not matched to a gene: 5. In nucleotides, the CDR3 is TGCGCCAGCAGCCACTTGGACAGGGGGAACAATCAGCCCCAGCATTTT. Translating it yields CASSHLDRGNNQPQHF.

The chain is built from TRBV7-8 and TRBJ2-7, with 7 nucleotides matching TRBD2. Per germline, CDR1 SGHVS and CDR2 FQNEAQ. This CDR3 is 15 amino acids long. After removal of 2 bases from V and 2 bases from J, the junction contained 6 bases not matched to a gene. DNA of the CDR3: TGTGCCAGCAGCTTACGGCGGGAGAAGGCCTACGAGCAGTACTTC. This gives the protein CASSLRREKAYEQYF. Together with reference TRBV7-8 and TRBJ2-7, the CDR3 gives the full variable domain: GAGVSQSPRYKVAKRGQDVALRCDPISGHVSLFWYQQALGQGPEFLTYFQNEAQLDKSGLPSDRFFAERPEGSVSTLKIQRTQQEDSAVYLCASSLRREKAYEQYFGPGTRLTVT.

This chain uses TRBV30 with TRBJ2-7, with 7 bases fitting TRBD1. Germline lookup yields CDR1 GTSNPN and CDR2 SVGIG (reference sequence). This CDR3 contains 17 residues. The trim removed 3 bases at V and 3 bases at J, leaving 17 bases unmatched. The CDR3 DNA follows: TGTGCCTGGAGAGGGGGCTTACAGCTCTCCGAGTTCTACGAGCAGTACTTC. Translation gives CAWRGGLQLSEFYEQYF.

The chain links TRBV13 to TRBJ2-3; 7 bases are shared with TRBD2. The ends lost 2 bases at V and 4 bases at J; junction bases unmatched: 12. This CDR3 is built from 17 residues. The germline gives CDR1 PRHDT, CDR2 FYEKMQ (reference sequence). This CDR3 is CASSLSGAGFAPDTQYF. DNA for the CDR3: TGTGCCAGCAGCTTATCGGGAGCGGGGTTCGCCCCAGATACGCAGTATTTT.

The chain combines TRBV5-1 with TRBJ2-5; possible D gene TRBD1, 6 bases. The CDR3 runs 14 residues. V was cut by 2 bases and J by 2 bases, with 10 bases left in between. CDR1 is SGHRS, CDR2 YFSETQ, per germline. The CDR3 bases are TGCGCCAGCAGCTTCGGGACACCGCAAGAGACCCAGTACTTC. It is translated as CASSFGTPQETQYF.

This chain joins TRBV4-1 and TRBJ2-1; TRBD1 aligns across 9 bases. CDR3 length equals 15 residues. In germline, CDR1 is MGHRA, CDR2 YSYEKL. The V gene end was trimmed by 1 base and the J gene end by 8 bases; junction bases not matched to a gene: 6. In DNA form, the CDR3 reads TGCGCCAGCAGCCAAGCCGGGACAGGGAGACATGAGCAGTTCTTC. Translation: CASSQAGTGRHEQFF.

The chain has TRBV5-1 and TRBJ1-2; the D is unclear. The germline V gene encodes CDR1 SGHRS and CDR2 YFSETQ. With 0 bases removed from V and 1 base from J, the gap between germline ends came to 4 bases. CDR3 length: 13 residues. In nucleotides, the CDR3 is TGCGCCAGCAGCTTGGGGGTTAACTATGGCTACACCTTC. Its protein is CASSLGVNYGYTF.

The CDR3 coding sequence is TGTGCCAGCAGTGGTCGGGGAAGGGGGCCCCTCTACGAGCAGTACTTC. It specifies CASSGRGRGPLYEQYF. The rearrangement joins TRBV6-1 to TRBJ2-7, with 7 bases that match TRBD1. V gave up 4 bases and J gave up 3 bases; unmatched junction bases: 12. The CDR3 is made up of 16 amino acids. CDR1 is MNHNS, CDR2 SASEGT, per germline.